One and the same sample provided the 3 T cell receptor beta chains below, sequenced in a study of cytomegalovirus exposure and HLA in healthy donors. With 60 Vbeta and 13 Jbeta primers, the PCR was carried out. Assay used: immunoSEQ multiplex PCR; TCRdb lists only in-frame clones, some missing. The repertoire has about 140,000 clones, more than 70% of them found once; the top ten carry roughly 4.9%. The source material was PBMCs. The receptors were sampled from a woman between 50 and 59 years old in good health and CMV-seronegative.

The V and J genes are TRBV10-3 and TRBJ2-1, with D hard to call. The V end was cut by 4 bases, the J end by 7 bases, with 8 bases between. The CDR3 has 12 residues. Germline CDR1 and CDR2: ENHRY and SYGVKD. CDR3 in amino acids: CAISVSGNEQFF. The CDR3 coding sequence is TGTGCCATCAGTGTATCCGGGAATGAGCAGTTCTTC.

Concerning this clone itself: Relative to the germline gene, one junction end is altered; a read error may explain this. This chain joins TRBV7-7 and TRBJ2-3; 8 bases are shared with TRBD2. The germline CDR1 and CDR2 sequences are SSHAT and FNYEAQ (reference sequence). This CDR3 has 15 residues. CDR3 sequence (DNA): TGTGCTAGCAGCCCTACGGGGGGGGAGCCAGATACGCAGTATTTT. Amino acids: CASSPTGGEPDTQYF.

The V and J genes are TRBV19 and TRBJ1-2; 7 nucleotides agree with TRBD1. The CDR3 spans 13 residues. Germline V gene data show CDR1 as LNHDA and CDR2 as SQIVND (reference sequence). V trimming: 2 bases; J trimming: 7 bases; junction bases outside the gene matches: 4. The CDR3 loop reads CASSIRQGGGYTF. For the CDR3, the DNA is TGTGCCAGTAGTATAAGACAGGGCGGTGGCTACACCTTC.